Listed below are T cell receptor beta chains from one sample, sequenced in a study of cytomegalovirus exposure and HLA in healthy donors. The assay was immunoSEQ multiplex PCR, and TCRdb's table has in-frame clones only and misses some. Found here are 95,000 to 150,000 clones, approximately 80% of them singletons; the top ten hold under 0.3%. Sequenced material: PBMCs. Receptors were obtained from a man aged 50-60 years in good health and CMV-seronegative. CDR3s include the opening cysteine and the closing phenylalanine or tryptophan. Fields, in order: clone size, D gene, V gene, J gene, CDR3 DNA, CDR3 protein. The D gene is left open where the match is weak. Part of the rows lack a size; the others show once, few, many or a class for expanded clones.

size: .
D: TRBD2
V: TRBV7-9
J: TRBJ2-7
DNA: TGTGCCAGCAGCTACCTAGGACTAGCGGGAGGCTTGTACTTC
CDR3: CASSYLGLAGGLYF

size: .
D: .
V: TRBV5-1
J: TRBJ2-5
DNA: TGCGCCAGCAGCGGGGGGATTGAAGAGACCCAGTACTTC
CDR3: CASSGGIEETQYF

size: .
D: TRBD1
V: TRBV29-1
J: TRBJ1-6
DNA: TGCAGCGTTGTGTTAACAGGGGGTAATTCACCCCTCCACTTT
CDR3: CSVVLTGGNSPLHF

size: .
D: TRBD1
V: TRBV6-1
J: TRBJ2-7
DNA: TGTGCCAGCAGTGTGGCCGCTCGACAGGGGGCGAGGGAGCAGTACTTC
CDR3: CASSVAARQGAREQYF

size: .
D: .
V: TRBV7-9
J: TRBJ2-1
DNA: TGTGCCAGCAGCCCCCACTGGGGGCGTCAAGGTCTCAATGAGCAGTTCTTC
CDR3: CASSPHWGRQGLNEQFF

size: .
D: .
V: TRBV5-4
J: TRBJ2-7
DNA: TGTGCCAGCAGCTCGCAAACGGGGAGCCCCTACGAGCAGTACTTC
CDR3: CASSSQTGSPYEQYF

size: .
D: TRBD1
V: TRBV7-2
J: TRBJ1-5
DNA: TGTGCCAGCAGGTTGGGGCAGGGGGTTCAGCCCCAGCATTTT
CDR3: CASRLGQGVQPQHF

size: .
D: .
V: TRBV29-1
J: TRBJ1-3
DNA: TGCAGCGCAGACAGTATCGGAAACACCATATATTTT
CDR3: CSADSIGNTIYF

size: .
D: .
V: TRBV9
J: TRBJ2-1
DNA: TGTGCCAGCAGCGTAGGGGGAGGTACCCCCTACAATGAGCAGTTCTTC
CDR3: CASSVGGGTPYNEQFF

size: .
D: TRBD1
V: TRBV9
J: TRBJ1-5
DNA: TGTGCCAGCAGCGTAGTATCGGGACAGACGCTGGCAGGCAATCAGCCCCAGCATTTT
CDR3: CASSVVSGQTLAGNQPQHF

size: few
D: TRBD2
V: TRBV7-3
J: TRBJ2-3
DNA: TGTGCCAGCAGCTCCCGACTAGCGGGGAGCACAGATACGCAGTATTTT
CDR3: CASSSRLAGSTDTQYF

size: .
D: TRBD1
V: TRBV27
J: TRBJ1-6
DNA: TGTGCCAGCAGTTTATGGCGGGGACAGCCGTCGTCACCCCTCCACTTT
CDR3: CASSLWRGQPSSPLHF

size: .
D: TRBD2
V: TRBV19
J: TRBJ2-7
DNA: TGTGCCAGTAGGCCCCGGGGGGTGGCCGAGCAGTACTTC
CDR3: CASRPRGVAEQYF

size: .
D: .
V: TRBV28
J: TRBJ1-2
DNA: TGTGCCAGCACCGAGCGGACCCGTGGCTACACCTTC
CDR3: CASTERTRGYTF

size: .
D: TRBD1
V: TRBV30
J: TRBJ1-2
DNA: TGTGCCTGGAGTCCCGGGGACAGGGTTGGCTACACCTTC
CDR3: CAWSPGDRVGYTF

size: once
D: TRBD1
V: TRBV7-3
J: TRBJ2-1
DNA: TGTGCCAGCAGCTTAAGTGGACAGGGGTTATGGAATGAGCAGTTCTTC
CDR3: CASSLSGQGLWNEQFF

size: .
D: TRBD2
V: TRBV19
J: TRBJ2-1
DNA: TGTGCCAGTGGAGGACTAGCGGGTGTCCGTAAGGATGAGCAGTTCTTC
CDR3: CASGGLAGVRKDEQFF

size: once
D: .
V: TRBV7-2
J: TRBJ1-4
DNA: TGTGCCAGCAGCATTACAGGGTTTGAAAAACTGTTTTTT
CDR3: CASSITGFEKLFF

size: .
D: .
V: TRBV14
J: TRBJ1-1
DNA: TGTGCCAGCAGCCAGGGGGGTGAAGCTTTCTTT
CDR3: CASSQGGEAFF

size: once
D: .
V: TRBV18
J: TRBJ1-1
DNA: TGTGCCAGCTCACTACCGGGAGTTAAAACTGAAGCTTTCTTT
CDR3: CASSLPGVKTEAFF

size: .
D: .
V: TRBV18
J: TRBJ2-7
DNA: TGTGCCAGCTCACCGCAGCCACAGGACTACGAGCAGTACTTC
CDR3: CASSPQPQDYEQYF

size: .
D: TRBD1
V: TRBV4-1
J: TRBJ2-1
DNA: TGCGCCAGCAGCCAAGATGGCGGACAGGGGTACAATGAGCAGTTCTTC
CDR3: CASSQDGGQGYNEQFF

size: once
D: TRBD1
V: TRBV11-1
J: TRBJ2-5
DNA: TGTGCCAGCAGCTTGGGACAGGGACCCAAGACCCAGTACTTC
CDR3: CASSLGQGPKTQYF

size: .
D: TRBD1
V: TRBV7-9
J: TRBJ2-7
DNA: TGTGCCAGCAGCCGGACAGGGTCCTACGAGCAGTACTTC
CDR3: CASSRTGSYEQYF

size: few
D: .
V: TRBV18
J: TRBJ2-7
DNA: TGTGCCAGCTCACAAGGGAAGGGACTGCCGGCCTACGAGCAGTACTTC
CDR3: CASSQGKGLPAYEQYF

size: .
D: .
V: TRBV5-1
J: TRBJ1-1
DNA: TGCGCCAGCAGTAAAGACAGGAACACTGAAGCTTTCTTT
CDR3: CASSKDRNTEAFF

size: .
D: TRBD2
V: TRBV10-3
J: TRBJ2-5
DNA: TGTGCCGCCAGCGCCGGGGGGGCCCAAGAGACCCAGTACTTC
CDR3: CAASAGGAQETQYF

size: .
D: .
V: TRBV10-3
J: TRBJ2-7
DNA: TGTGCCACCCAGAAGGACACCACCTACGAGCAGTACTTC
CDR3: CATQKDTTYEQYF

size: .
D: .
V: TRBV19
J: TRBJ2-7
DNA: TGTGCCAGTAGTATAGACAGAGGATACGAGCAGTACTTC
CDR3: CASSIDRGYEQYF

size: .
D: .
V: TRBV19
J: TRBJ1-5
DNA: TGTGCCAGTACCACCATGGCAGGTGGCAATCAGCCCCAGCATTTT
CDR3: CASTTMAGGNQPQHF

size: .
D: TRBD2
V: TRBV5-4
J: TRBJ2-7
DNA: TGTGCCAGCAGCTTGGAGACTAGCACTTTCTACGAGCAGTACTTC
CDR3: CASSLETSTFYEQYF

size: .
D: TRBD2
V: TRBV11-2
J: TRBJ2-5
DNA: TGTGCCAGCAGCTCGGTCGGGGGGGCCGGCGAGACCCAGTACTTC
CDR3: CASSSVGGAGETQYF

size: .
D: .
V: TRBV28
J: TRBJ2-1
DNA: TGTGCCAGCAGTTCGACGAGGGCATCCTACAATGAGCAGTTCTTC
CDR3: CASSSTRASYNEQFF

size: .
D: .
V: TRBV28
J: TRBJ1-6
DNA: TGTGCCAGCAACCCCGGGGGATATAATTCACCCCTCCACTTT
CDR3: CASNPGGYNSPLHF

size: .
D: .
V: TRBV28
J: TRBJ2-7
DNA: TGTGCCAGCAGTTTATTAGCCGGGGCCTACGAGCAGTACTTC
CDR3: CASSLLAGAYEQYF

size: few
D: .
V: TRBV10-3
J: TRBJ1-1
DNA: TGTGCCATCACGGGGGGCTCTAACACTGAAGCTTTCTTT
CDR3: CAITGGSNTEAFF

size: .
D: TRBD1
V: TRBV27
J: TRBJ1-1
DNA: TGTGCCAGGGCGACAGGGCAAAGGAACACTGAAGCTTTCTTT
CDR3: CARATGQRNTEAFF

size: .
D: TRBD2
V: TRBV19
J: TRBJ2-5
DNA: TGTGCCAGTAGTATCAGCGGTATGGGTAGCGGGGGGCAAGAGACCCAGTACTTC
CDR3: CASSISGMGSGGQETQYF

size: .
D: TRBD2
V: TRBV5-4
J: TRBJ2-2
DNA: TGTGCCAGCAGCTTACGCGGGAGCAACACCGGGGAGCTGTTTTTT
CDR3: CASSLRGSNTGELFF

size: .
D: .
V: TRBV6-1
J: TRBJ1-2
DNA: TGTGCCAGCAGTCTTGATGGGGGGTCTAACTATGGCTACACCTTC
CDR3: CASSLDGGSNYGYTF

size: few
D: .
V: TRBV5-4
J: TRBJ2-6
DNA: TGTGCCAGCAGTCCGCGTTCTGTCTCTGGGGCCAACGTCCTGACTTTC
CDR3: CASSPRSVSGANVLTF

size: .
D: .
V: TRBV19
J: TRBJ2-7
DNA: TGTGCCAGTGGGGGGAGTCTCTACGAGCAGTACTTC
CDR3: CASGGSLYEQYF

size: .
D: TRBD2
V: TRBV13
J: TRBJ2-1
DNA: TGTGCCAGCAGCCCGGGACTAGCGGGGGGAGCTTCCTACAATGAGCAGTTCTTC
CDR3: CASSPGLAGGASYNEQFF

size: .
D: .
V: TRBV7-2
J: TRBJ2-3
DNA: TGTGCCAGCCCTAGAAACGTCGGCACAGATACGCAGTATTTT
CDR3: CASPRNVGTDTQYF